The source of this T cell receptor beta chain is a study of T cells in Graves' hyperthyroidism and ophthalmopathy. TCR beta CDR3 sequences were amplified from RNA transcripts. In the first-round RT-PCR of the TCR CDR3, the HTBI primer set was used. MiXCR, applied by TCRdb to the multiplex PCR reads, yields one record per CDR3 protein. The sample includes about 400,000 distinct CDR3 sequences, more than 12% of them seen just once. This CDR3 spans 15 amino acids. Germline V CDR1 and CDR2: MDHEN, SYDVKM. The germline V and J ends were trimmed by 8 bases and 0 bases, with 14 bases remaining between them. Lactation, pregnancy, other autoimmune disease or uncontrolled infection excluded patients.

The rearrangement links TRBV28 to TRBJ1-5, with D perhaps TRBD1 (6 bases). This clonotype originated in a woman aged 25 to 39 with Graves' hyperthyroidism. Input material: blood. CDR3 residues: CASGGQFTSNQPQHF. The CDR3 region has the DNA TGTGCCAGCGGCGGACAGTTTACTAGCAATCAGCCCCAGCATTTT.